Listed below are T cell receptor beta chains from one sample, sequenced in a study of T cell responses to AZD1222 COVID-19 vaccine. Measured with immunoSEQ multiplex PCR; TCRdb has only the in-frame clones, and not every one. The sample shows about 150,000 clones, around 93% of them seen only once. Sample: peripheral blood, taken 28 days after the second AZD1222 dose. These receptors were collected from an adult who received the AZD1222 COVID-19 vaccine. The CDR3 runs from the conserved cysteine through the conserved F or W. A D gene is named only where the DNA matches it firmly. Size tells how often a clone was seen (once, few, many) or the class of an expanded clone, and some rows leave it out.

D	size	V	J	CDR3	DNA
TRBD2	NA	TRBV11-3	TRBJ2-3	CASSLDTRTSGRDSDTQYF	TGTGCCAGCAGCTTAGATACCCGGACTAGCGGGAGGGATTCAGATACGCAGTATTTT
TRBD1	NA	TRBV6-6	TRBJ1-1	CASSRRTGGLNTEAFF	TGTGCCAGCAGTCGACGCACAGGGGGCCTGAACACTGAAGCTTTCTTT
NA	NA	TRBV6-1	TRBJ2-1	CASSERTYNEQFF	TGTGCCAGCAGTGAACGGACATACAATGAGCAGTTCTTC
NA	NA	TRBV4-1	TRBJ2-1	CASSQVLHNEQFF	TGCGCCAGCAGCCAAGTCCTCCACAATGAGCAGTTCTTC
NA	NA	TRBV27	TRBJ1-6	CASRPGQGGSPLHF	TGTGCCAGCAGACCCGGGCAGGGTGGTTCACCCCTCCACTTT
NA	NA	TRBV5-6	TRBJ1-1	CASSSGRNTEAFF	TGTGCCAGCAGCTCCGGACGGAACACTGAAGCTTTCTTT
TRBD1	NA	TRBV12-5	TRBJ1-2	CASGVDRGVYGYTF	TGTGCTAGTGGCGTGGACAGGGGCGTTTATGGCTACACCTTC
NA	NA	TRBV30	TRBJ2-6	CAWSVESNPSSFFSGANVLTF	TGTGCCTGGAGTGTAGAGTCTAATCCGTCCTCTTTTTTCTCTGGGGCCAACGTCCTGACTTTC
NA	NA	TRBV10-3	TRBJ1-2	CAISDDGGLGGYTF	TGTGCCATCAGTGACGACGGGGGCCTAGGTGGCTACACCTTC
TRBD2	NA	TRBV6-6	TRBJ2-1	CASILRLAPNEQFF	TGTGCCAGCATTTTACGACTAGCTCCAAATGAGCAGTTCTTC
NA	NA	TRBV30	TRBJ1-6	CAWNAHNSPLHF	TGTGCCTGGAACGCTCATAATTCACCCCTCCACTTT
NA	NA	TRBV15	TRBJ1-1	CATSRDAVGRGRGNTEAFF	TGTGCCACCAGCAGAGATGCGGTTGGAAGGGGTAGGGGGAACACTGAAGCTTTCTTT
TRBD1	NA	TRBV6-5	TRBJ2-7	CASSLAGTAIYEQYF	TGTGCCAGCAGCCTAGCCGGGACAGCGATTTACGAGCAGTACTTC
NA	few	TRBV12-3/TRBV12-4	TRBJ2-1	CASSLGSYNEQFF	TGTGCCAGCAGCCTTGGGTCCTACAATGAGCAGTTCTTC
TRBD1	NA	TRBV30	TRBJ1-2	CAWSVQGADYGYTF	TGTGCCTGGAGTGTACAGGGGGCTGACTATGGCTACACCTTC
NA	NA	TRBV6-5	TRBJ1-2	CASSREGVRGYTF	TGTGCCAGCAGCCGTGAGGGGGTGAGAGGCTACACCTTC
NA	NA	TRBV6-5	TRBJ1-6	CANSLGEGGSRVHF	TGTGCCAACAGTTTAGGGGAGGGGGGTTCGAGGGTCCACTTT
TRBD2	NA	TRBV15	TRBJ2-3	CATSRGISGVSTDTQYF	TGTGCCACCAGCAGAGGGATTAGCGGGGTTAGCACAGATACGCAGTATTTT
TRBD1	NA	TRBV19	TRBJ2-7	CASQQGAGYEQYF	TGTGCCAGCCAACAGGGGGCAGGGTACGAGCAGTACTTC
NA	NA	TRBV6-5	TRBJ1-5	CASRGGTFRNQPQHF	TGTGCCAGCAGAGGGGGGACTTTCCGCAATCAGCCCCAGCATTTT
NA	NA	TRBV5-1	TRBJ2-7	CASSLGENEGEQYF	TGCGCCAGCAGCTTGGGAGAGAACGAAGGCGAGCAGTACTTC
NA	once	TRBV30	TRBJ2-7	CAWRESTRTYEQYF	TGTGCCTGGAGGGAGAGTACGCGCACCTACGAGCAGTACTTC
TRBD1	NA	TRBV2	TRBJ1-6	CASRTDGTGTSSYNSPLHF	TGTGCCAGCAGGACCGACGGGACAGGGACATCTTCCTATAATTCACCCCTCCACTTT